This record concerns one T cell receptor beta chain sequence. Trimming left V 6 bases short and J 6 bases short, with 17 bases between. The V gene's germline CDR1 is LGHDT and CDR2 YNNKEL (reference sequence). CDR3 length: 14 residues. Repertoires were generated with immunoSEQ multiplex PCR, while TCRdb's copy carries only in-frame clones and drops some. The table records more than 250,000 clones, about 87% of them present only once. Participant age was about 18 to 89 years, and participants resided in fewer than 25 US areas. Cohorts were based on clinical histories the participants reported. This sample was included in a study of blood T cell repertoires in COVID-19. Across the study: T cells, B-cell-depleted T cells, or PBMCs provided the cDNA or gDNA that served as material.

Sequenced sample: PBMCs or T cells enriched from blood (not recorded which). V usage is TRBV3-1 (or the pseudogene TRBV3-2) and J usage is TRBJ1-1, with D hard to call. The sequence derives from a woman younger than 45 who had recovered from COVID-19. As DNA, the CDR3 is TGTGCCAGCAGGGCCACCGCACGGGTCGCTGAAGCTTTCTTT. It specifies CASRATARVAEAFF.